The clone carrying this TCR beta chain appeared once. Antigen unknown. This table comes from immunoSEQ multiplex PCR, and its TCRdb copy is limited to in-frame clones, with some not included. This sample carries 150,000 to 190,000 clones, around 87% of them seen once, and the ten largest clones take about 8.9%. The source of the sample is a study of T cell responses to AZD1222 COVID-19 vaccine. Findings and limits, study-wide: White British donors predominated, females outnumbered males, and clonal diversity was possibly underestimated. In the spike-specific TCR repertoire, nearly half reportedly target unmutated variant regions. Receipt of two AZD1222 doses was followed by a rise in Spike-specific TCR breadth and depth.

This CDR3 has 13 residues. Germline CDR1 SGHTA, CDR2 FQGNSA. Trimming took 2 bases from V and 6 from J; bases not matched to a gene: 2. The chain joins TRBV7-2 to TRBJ2-7; 9 bases line up with TRBD2. Sample: peripheral blood, taken 28 days after the second AZD1222 dose. The receptor was derived from an adult who received the AZD1222 COVID-19 vaccine. The CDR3 DNA reads TGTGCCAGCAGCTTATCAGCGGGAGGCGAGCAGTACTTC. It is translated as CASSLSAGGEQYF.